The clone carrying this TCR beta chain was seen more than once but under ten times. This entry belongs to a study of metastatic and nonmetastatic thyroid tumors. No treatment of any kind had been given to any patient before thyroid surgery. Using MiXCR, TCRdb reanalyzed the PCR reads. The table includes 60,000 to 85,000 clones, less than 20% detected once. Trimming shortened V by 6 bases and J by 2 bases, and 11 bases separated the two germline ends. This CDR3 contains 14 residues. The germline gives CDR1 MNHNS, CDR2 SASEGT. The chain links TRBV6-1 to TRBJ1-5, with D tentatively TRBD1 (5 bases). Sequencing input: blood. This receptor was identified in a female donor with papillary thyroid cancer or a benign thyroid nodule (not recorded which). Some clones in this sample may be carry-over from other donors' samples. The DNA of the CDR3 is TGTGCCAGCAGCGTCCTGGGGGGCAATCAGCCCCAGCATTTT. Translated: CASSVLGGNQPQHF.